This T cell receptor beta chain was sequenced in a study of shared clonotypes between healthy human individuals (dated by TCRdb to 2018 to 2020). With respect to the entire study: The cohort comprised two women and a few men aged 18 to 49 years. For each donor, CD4 naive and CD4 memory were each given three plates, CD8 naive was given two plates, and CD8 memory was given one plate. The study deeply sequenced blood TCR repertoires of about 5 healthy adults to estimate repertoire size and the extent of clonotype sharing between individuals. Libraries were prepared and TCR repertoires were sequenced by different laboratories using diverse techniques, in order to increase sequencing depth and limit assay-specific biases. Each donor's leukapheresis produced roughly between roughly 0.85 and 10 billion PBMCs.

Results the study describes overall, beyond this receptor: Sampling was restricted to blood, and TCR repertoires in tissue are likely to differ from TCR repertoires in blood. Compared with non-shared clonotypes, clonotypes shared by all four sorted-subset donors had higher generation probabilities. Pairwise subsampling indicated that sequencing depth was expected to affect the degree of clonotype sharing among donors. Sharing across a handful of donors was observed for around 4.8% of naive CD4, over 3% of naive CD8, 2.3% of memory CD4, and around 0.42% of memory CD8 clonotypes. Because the study included only a small number of donors, the genetic and exposure-history diversity represented was limited. Estimated clonotype richness was generally larger for naive than for memory subsets. Even with the large sequencing depth, rarefaction of the sorted-subset datasets indicated that sequencing was incomplete.

The donors were healthy, HIV-negative adults who had no recently reported acute infections or vaccinations. Every donor was a Caucasian adult living in Nashville, Tennessee, USA. Magnetic negative selection was used to enrich CD4+ T cells, after which naive cells were positively selected on CD45RA and the negative fraction became the memory subset. Blood was obtained by leukapheresis, after which PBMCs were separated by Ficoll-Histopaque density gradient centrifugation and cryopreserved in liquid nitrogen vapor phase. Analytical flow cytometry was used to check the purity and quantity of each magnetically sorted T cell population. Genomic DNA was isolated from each sorted fraction and quantified by UV absorbance on a Nanodrop 2000c. Inclusive of the bounding cysteine and phenylalanine, the CDR3 is 13 residues long. Here the CDR3 DNA is all that survives: 39 bases in frame from base 1. The germline V gene (reference sequence) provides CDR1 MNHNY and CDR2 SVGAGI. Trimming takes 10 bases from V and 0 bases from J, and the germline ends sit 12 bases apart.

Turning to this clone: Its antigen remains unidentified. No base quality values were provided; no much bigger clone lies one nucleotide off.

TCR CDR3 regions were amplified from genomic DNA by multiplex PCR using the deep immunoSEQ assay. For each cell subset, the extracted genomic DNA was distributed evenly across all wells of several immunoSEQ 96-well plates, and each plate served as one replicate. For sorted subsets, approximately 190 ng genomic DNA, equal to approximately 30,000 T cell genomes, was loaded into each replicate PCR. Purified libraries were quantified with a Qubit 3.0 fluorometer, sized on a Bioanalyzer 2100, and re-quantified with the KAPA Library Quantification kit. A separate single-read 150-cycle Illumina NextSeq 550 flow cell was used to sequence each immunoSEQ 96-well plate. In the source study's methods: Because the immunoSEQ output held only junctional sequences and lacked quality scores, the filtering could not match the filtering applied to full-length reads. Sequences were annotated with PyIR, a Python wrapper for IgBLAST v1.9, using IMGT germline references to assign V/J genes and CDR3. Reads were removed for weak V/J assignments (E-value above 1e-6), missing CDR3, stop codons, out-of-frame junctions, or ambiguous translated residues. A V3J clonotype was defined by an identical inferred V gene, J gene, and CDR3 amino acid sequence. To compute the percentage overlap between repertoires, the number of shared unique clonotypes was divided by the size of the smaller repertoire. Richness of each repertoire was evaluated using RTK rarefaction, the Chao1 estimator, and Recon v2.1 estimates of unobserved clonotypes. OLGA was used to compute generation probabilities for all TCRbeta clonotypes that the gDNA method yielded from a handful of donors. The source is immuneACCESS, and TCRdb retained only in-frame sequences with V and J called. Part of the clones is not carried over; for the studies checked, unresolved V genes explain less than half of this, and the remainder is unexplained. The V and J calls and clone size were taken over from that table, and D and trimming were inferred from the DNA. The sample table records some 580,000 clones; around 97% of these occur just once. The ten largest clones capture 0.045% to 0.06% of the sample.

The chain is made from TRBV6-6 and TRBJ1-1; a tentative D match to TRBD1 spans 6 bases. This clonotype originated in a woman aged 30 to 39 in good health. Sequenced: naive CD4+ T cells sorted from blood. According to the study, the label for this sample's cell subset or site signals: CD45RA+ positively selected. The CDR3 region: CATYREVNTEAFF. The bases read TGTGCCACCTACAGGGAAGTGAACACTGAAGCTTTCTTT.